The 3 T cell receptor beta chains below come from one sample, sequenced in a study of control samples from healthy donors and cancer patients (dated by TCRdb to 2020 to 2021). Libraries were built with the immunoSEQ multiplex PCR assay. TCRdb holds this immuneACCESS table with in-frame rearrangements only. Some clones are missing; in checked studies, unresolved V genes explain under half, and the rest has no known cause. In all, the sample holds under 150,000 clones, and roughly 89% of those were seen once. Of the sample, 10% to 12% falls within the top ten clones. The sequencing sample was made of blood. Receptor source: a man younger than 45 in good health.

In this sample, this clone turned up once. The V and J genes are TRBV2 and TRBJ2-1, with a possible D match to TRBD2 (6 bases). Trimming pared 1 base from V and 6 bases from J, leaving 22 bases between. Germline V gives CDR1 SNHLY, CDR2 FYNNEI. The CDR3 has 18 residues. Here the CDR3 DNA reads TGTGCCAGCAGTGAAGTGACTAGTTTGTATGAGGTTGGCAATGAGCAGTTCTTC. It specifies CASSEVTSLYEVGNEQFF.

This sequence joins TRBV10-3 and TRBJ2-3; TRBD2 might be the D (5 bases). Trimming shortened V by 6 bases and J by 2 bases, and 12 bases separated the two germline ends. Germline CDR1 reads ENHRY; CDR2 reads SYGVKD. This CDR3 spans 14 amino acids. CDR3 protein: CAISPSGNTDTQYF. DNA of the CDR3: TGTGCCATCAGCCCAAGCGGCAACACAGATACGCAGTATTTT.

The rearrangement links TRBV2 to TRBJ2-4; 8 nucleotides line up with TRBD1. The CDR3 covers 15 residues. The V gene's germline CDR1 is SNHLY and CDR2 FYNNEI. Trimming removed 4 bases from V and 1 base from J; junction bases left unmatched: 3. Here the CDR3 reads CASSATGVAKNIQYF. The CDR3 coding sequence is TGTGCCAGCAGTGCGACAGGGGTGGCCAAAAACATTCAGTACTTC.